Presented here are 29 T cell receptor beta chains from one specimen sequenced in a study of Ad26.COV2.S vaccination and SARS-CoV-2 variants (dated by TCRdb to the early 2020s). The library was generated by the immunoSEQ multiplex PCR assay. The immuneACCESS repertoire file appears here via TCRdb, limited to in-frame rearrangements. These files lack a portion of the clones; in checked studies, under half of the deficit traces to unresolved V genes, and the cause of the others is not known. In all, the sample holds roughly 180,000 clones, and around 90% of those were seen once. The top ten clonotypes cover around 6.1% of the sample. The time point label on this specimen signifies: individuals recovered from natural SARS-CoV-2 infection. The sample was peripheral blood, taken after recovery from COVID-19. These TCRs come from a human donor who had recovered from COVID-19.

The CDR3 DNA sequence: TGTGCCAGTAGTATAGGTAGGGGCGGGCTTACGCAGTATTTT. Translated, it gives CASSIGRGGLTQYF. The chain has TRBV19 and TRBJ2-3; perhaps D is TRBD1 or TRBD2 (5 bases each). V lost 1 base and J lost 8, with 13 bases in between. The CDR3 loop spans 14 amino acids. The V gene's germline CDR1 is LNHDA and CDR2 SQIVND (reference sequence).

V and J are TRBV24-1 and TRBJ2-2; no definite D call. Germline lookup yields CDR1 KGHDR and CDR2 SFDVKD. V lost 6 bases, J lost 3 bases, and 4 bases lay in between. The CDR3 spans 12 residues. CDR3 loop: CATSQYTGELFF. The CDR3 DNA is TGTGCCACCAGTCAGTACACCGGGGAGCTGTTTTTT.

This chain uses TRBV6-5 with TRBJ2-1; the D is unclear. This CDR3 contains 14 residues. CDR1 is MNHEY, CDR2 SVGAGI, per germline. The V gene lost 4 bases and the J gene lost 3 bases, with 10 bases spanning the gap. As DNA, the CDR3 is TGTGCCAGCAGTTCGGACCGCCGCTACAATGAGCAGTTCTTC. This codes for CASSSDRRYNEQFF.

The chain combines TRBV5-1 with TRBJ2-7; a weak D match, TRBD2 (6 bases). Germline CDR1 reads SGHRS; CDR2 reads YFSETQ. The CDR3 has 15 residues. Trimming stripped 5 bases from V and 0 bases from J, with 15 bases between. The CDR3 region has the DNA TGCGCCAGCAGGTTATCCGGGGGAAGCTCCTACGAGCAGTACTTC. It codes for CASRLSGGSSYEQYF.

The V and J genes are TRBV11-2 and TRBJ2-2, with D unclear. Germline CDR1 reads SGHAT; CDR2 reads FQNNGV. The CDR3 loop spans 16 amino acids. Trimming shortened V by 0 bases and J by 1 base, and 9 bases separated the two germline ends. The CDR3 bases are TGTGCCAGCAGCTTAGAGGGCTTTGTGAACACCGGGGAGCTGTTTTTT. This codes for CASSLEGFVNTGELFF.

This chain's CDR3 is CASSSATGPYGYTF. DNA of the CDR3: TGTGCCAGCAGCTCCGCGACAGGGCCCTATGGCTACACCTTC. V and J are TRBV9 and TRBJ1-2; 7 bases match TRBD1. CDR1 and CDR2 (germline): SGDLS, YYNGEE. The CDR3 totals 14 residues. The junction had 7 bases not matched to a gene; V was cut back by 4 bases and J by 4 bases.

The J gene is TRBJ1-1, the V gene TRBV12-3 or TRBV12-4; no definite D call. Trimming shortened V by 6 bases and J by 12 bases, and 17 bases separated the two germline ends. The CDR3 covers 12 residues. The CDR3 sequence is CASSPRPTVPFF. CDR3 DNA: TGTGCCAGCAGCCCTCGACCCACCGTACCTTTCTTT.

The count of this clone is one. This chain joins TRBV7-3 and TRBJ2-7; TRBD2 might be the D (6 bases). The V end lost 0 bases, the J end lost 2 bases, and 8 bases lay between the germline ends. The CDR3 spans 14 residues. Germline V gene data show CDR1 as SGHTA and CDR2 as FQGTGA. CDR3 DNA: TGTGCCAGCAGCTTAACGGCGGGAACCTACGAGCAGTACTTC. Encoded protein: CASSLTAGTYEQYF.

This clone was detected only once. The DNA for the CDR3 is TGTGCCATCAGTGAGTCCCAGGGCACAGATACGCAGTATTTT. It specifies CAISESQGTDTQYF. The rearrangement uses TRBV10-3 and TRBJ2-3, with D uncertain. This CDR3 region has 14 residues. Germline V gene sequence: CDR1 ENHRY, CDR2 SYGVKD. V dropped 0 bases and J dropped 1 base, with 5 bases sitting between them.

This chain connects TRBV5-1 to TRBJ1-4; D might be TRBD1 (5 bases). V gave up 0 bases and J gave up 5 bases, with 8 bases separating them. This CDR3 is built from 14 residues. Germline V CDR1 and CDR2: SGHRS, YFSETQ. This chain's CDR3 is CASSLEQVNEKLFF. The CDR3 DNA follows: TGCGCCAGCAGCTTGGAACAGGTCAATGAAAAACTGTTTTTT.

V gene TRBV11-3 combines with J gene TRBJ1-1; no definite D call. Germline CDR1 is SGHNT and CDR2 is YENEEA. V was clipped by 0 bases and J by 1 base, with 6 bases between them. The CDR3 sequence is 14 residues long. CDR3 bases: TGTGCCAGCAGCTTAGACTCTGAGAACACTGAAGCTTTCTTT. It yields the protein CASSLDSENTEAFF.

This clone was seen more than once but under ten times. The same CDR3 also results from other DNA sequences found in this sample. This chain links TRBV6-5 with TRBJ2-7, with unresolved D. The V gene's germline CDR1 is MNHEY and CDR2 SVGAGI. The CDR3 contains 16 residues. V lost 0 bases, J lost 2 bases, and 14 bases lay in between. The DNA of the CDR3 is TGTGCCAGCAGTTACTCTCTCCCGGACGCAGCCTACGAGCAGTACTTC. Residues: CASSYSLPDAAYEQYF.

This clone was counted a single time. The chain joins TRBV21-1 to TRBJ2-5; TRBD2 is the table's D call and was not checked against the DNA. TRBV21-1 is a pseudogene segment. The CDR3 contains 21 residues. The CDR3 sequence: CARPVIESPASRKPPEGTQYF. The CDR3 region has the DNA TGTGCCAGACCGGTCATCGAGTCGCCCGCTAGTCGCAAGCCCCCGGAAGGGACCCAGTACTTC.

The chain recombines TRBV28 with TRBJ2-5, with 8 bases fitting TRBD1. The germline V gene has CDR1 MDHEN and CDR2 SYDVKM. Unmatched junction bases numbered 7, after V lost 1 base and J lost 3 bases. The CDR3 has 16 residues. The CDR3 protein is CASSLYRTGRKETQYF. CDR3 coding DNA: TGTGCCAGCAGTTTATACCGGACAGGGCGGAAAGAGACCCAGTACTTC.

The chain links TRBV11-2 to TRBJ2-7, with 10 bases aligning to TRBD2. CDR3 length: 15 residues. Germline lookup yields CDR1 SGHAT and CDR2 FQNNGV. V lost 2 bases, J lost 2 bases, and 3 bases stayed unmatched. The CDR3 is CASSLQSGRAYEQYF. The CDR3 DNA is TGTGCCAGCAGCTTACAAAGCGGGAGGGCCTACGAGCAGTACTTC.

The chain couples TRBV2 to TRBJ2-5; TRBD2 might be the D (6 bases). V was clipped by 8 bases and J by 3 bases, with 16 bases between them. The CDR3 runs to 14 residues. CDR1 and CDR2 (germline): SNHLY, FYNNEI. This CDR3 reads CASFERAGKETQYF. The DNA for the CDR3 is TGTGCCAGCTTTGAGCGGGCGGGAAAAGAGACCCAGTACTTC.

This sequence joins TRBV5-4 and TRBJ1-1, with D possibly being TRBD1 (5 bases). The germline gives CDR1 SGHNT, CDR2 YYREEE (reference sequence). Trimming shortened V by 2 bases and J by 5 bases, and 13 bases separated the two germline ends. This CDR3 spans 14 amino acids. The CDR3 sequence: CASSLYLRGTEAFF. As DNA, the CDR3 is TGTGCCAGCAGCTTATACCTCCGGGGGACTGAAGCTTTCTTT. The full variable domain, its missing parts supplied by reference TRBV5-4 and TRBJ1-1, is ETGVTQSPTHLIKTRGQQVTLRCSSQSGHNTVSWYQQALGQGPQFIFQYYREEENGRGNFPPRFSGLQFPNYSSELNVNALELDDSALYLCASSLYLRGTEAFFGQGTRLTVV.

The gene calls are TRBV6-5 and TRBJ2-3; no clear D gene. The V and J ends lost 2 bases and 0 bases respectively, with 6 bases between them. The CDR3 has 14 amino acids. Germline V gives CDR1 MNHEY, CDR2 SVGAGI. The CDR3 reads CASSYTVSTDTQYF. The CDR3 coding sequence is TGTGCCAGCAGTTACACAGTTAGCACAGATACGCAGTATTTT.

This rearrangement joins TRBV10-1 to TRBJ2-5; TRBD2 might be the D (5 bases). The CDR3 has 12 residues. V lost 5 bases to trimming and J lost 7 bases, with 11 bases between them. CDR1 is WNHNN and CDR2 is SYGVQD in the germline V gene (reference sequence). The CDR3 loop is CASSNYEGTQYF. The CDR3 DNA sequence: TGCGCCAGCAGTAATTATGAGGGGACCCAGTACTTC.

The V and J genes are TRBV7-3 and TRBJ2-3; 10 bases are shared with TRBD1. Germline values: CDR1 SGHTA, CDR2 FQGTGA. The CDR3 runs 15 residues. V lost 3 bases and J lost 2; bases outside the gene matches: 2. This CDR3 reads CASSFGQGDTDTQYF. CDR3 bases: TGTGCCAGCAGCTTTGGACAGGGGGACACAGATACGCAGTATTTT.

This chain links TRBV10-3 with TRBJ2-2; 7 bases are a match to TRBD1. The germline V gene encodes CDR1 ENHRY and CDR2 SYGVKD. There are 15 residues in the CDR3. The V segment lost 10 bases and the J segment 5 bases; nucleotides outside the gene matches: 13. The CDR3 reads CANNRQGLATGELFF. DNA of the CDR3: TGTGCCAACAACCGACAGGGCCTCGCGACCGGGGAGCTGTTTTTT.

This clone was seen just once. The rearrangement joins TRBV19 to TRBJ2-5, with a tentative D call TRBD2 (6 bases). CDR3 length: 14 amino acids. Trimming shortened V by 3 bases and J by 5 bases, and 13 bases separated the two germline ends. Looked up from germline, CDR1 is LNHDA and CDR2 is SQIVND (reference sequence). CDR3 nucleotides: TGTGCCAGTAGTATCAGTGGGGGGTTGGAGACCCAGTACTTC. Its protein product is CASSISGGLETQYF.

This clone was seen a handful of times. This rearrangement joins TRBV3-1 (or the pseudogene TRBV3-2) to TRBJ1-1; 8 nucleotides align to TRBD1. The ends lost 2 bases at V and 7 bases at J; junction bases unmatched: 12. Looked up from germline, CDR1 is LGHDT and CDR2 is YNNKEL (reference sequence). The CDR3 has 16 residues. The CDR3 loop reads CASSQFTTGGRSEAFF. The CDR3 DNA is TGTGCCAGCAGCCAATTTACTACAGGGGGAAGGAGTGAAGCTTTCTTT.

V usage is TRBV3-1 (or the pseudogene TRBV3-2) and J usage is TRBJ2-3, with 9 bases identical to TRBD2. Germline V CDR1 and CDR2: LGHDT, YNNKEL (reference sequence). The CDR3 spans 16 residues. V was pared by 0 bases and J by 3 bases, with 4 bases of the junction left unmatched. The CDR3 loop is CASSQDPGLATDTQYF. The CDR3 nucleotides are TGTGCCAGCAGCCAAGACCCGGGACTAGCAACAGATACGCAGTATTTT.

This chain links TRBV9 with TRBJ2-2; 10 bases map to TRBD1. Germline CDR1 reads SGDLS; CDR2 reads YYNGEE. Trimming removed 2 bases from V and 3 bases from J; junction bases left unmatched: 10. The CDR3 sequence is 18 residues long. The CDR3 region has the DNA TGTGCCAGCAGCGTTGCCGGGACAGGGGCCCCTCACACCGGGGAGCTGTTTTTT. This encodes CASSVAGTGAPHTGELFF.

This sequence joins TRBV2 and TRBJ2-2; D possibly corresponds to TRBD1 (5 bases). This CDR3 contains 15 residues. CDR1 SNHLY and CDR2 FYNNEI come from the germline V gene. V lost 6 bases and J lost 4, with 15 bases in between. The CDR3 bases are TGTGCCAGCAGCAGACAGCCCCCGGGCACCGGGGAGCTGTTTTTT. Translation: CASSRQPPGTGELFF.

The rearrangement joins TRBV2 to TRBJ2-7; 10 bases agree with TRBD1. This CDR3 has 12 amino acids. Trimming cost V 6 bases and J 9 bases; bases outside gene matches: 5. Germline V CDR1 and CDR2: SNHLY, FYNNEI. In DNA form, the CDR3 reads TGTGCCAGCAGGGGGGACAGGGGACGGCAGTACTTC. This gives the protein CASRGDRGRQYF.

The V and J genes are TRBV4-1 and TRBJ1-5; TRBD1 aligns across 8 bases. Germline CDR1 and CDR2: MGHRA and YSYEKL. Germline trimming cut 4 bases from V and 4 bases from J; bases unmatched to any gene: 3. CDR3 length: 14 residues. CDR3 in amino acids: CASSLTGENQPQHF. In DNA form, the CDR3 reads TGCGCCAGCAGCCTGACAGGGGAGAATCAGCCCCAGCATTTT.

The chain uses TRBV12-3 or TRBV12-4 and TRBJ2-7; unclear D gene. V lost 6 bases and J 2 bases, leaving 8 bases between the germline ends. The CDR3 runs to 12 residues. CDR3 DNA sequence: TGTGCCAGCAGCCGCGACACCTACGAGCAGTACTTC. It specifies CASSRDTYEQYF.